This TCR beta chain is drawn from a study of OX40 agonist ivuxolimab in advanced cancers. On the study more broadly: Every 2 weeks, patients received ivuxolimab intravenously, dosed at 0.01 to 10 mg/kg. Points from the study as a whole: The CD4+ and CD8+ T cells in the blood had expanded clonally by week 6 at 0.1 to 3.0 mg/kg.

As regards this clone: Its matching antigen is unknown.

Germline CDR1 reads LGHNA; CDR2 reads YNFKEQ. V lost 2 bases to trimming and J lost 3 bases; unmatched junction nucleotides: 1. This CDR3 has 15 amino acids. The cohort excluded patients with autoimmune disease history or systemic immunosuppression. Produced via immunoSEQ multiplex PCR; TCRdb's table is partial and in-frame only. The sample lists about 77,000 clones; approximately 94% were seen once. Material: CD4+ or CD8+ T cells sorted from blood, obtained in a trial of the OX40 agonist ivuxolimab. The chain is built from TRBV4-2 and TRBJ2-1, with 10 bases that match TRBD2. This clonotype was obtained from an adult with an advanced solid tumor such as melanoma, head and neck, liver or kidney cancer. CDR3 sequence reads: CASSQRTSGYNEQFF. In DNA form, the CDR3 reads TGTGCCAGCAGCCAAAGGACTAGCGGCTACAATGAGCAGTTCTTC.